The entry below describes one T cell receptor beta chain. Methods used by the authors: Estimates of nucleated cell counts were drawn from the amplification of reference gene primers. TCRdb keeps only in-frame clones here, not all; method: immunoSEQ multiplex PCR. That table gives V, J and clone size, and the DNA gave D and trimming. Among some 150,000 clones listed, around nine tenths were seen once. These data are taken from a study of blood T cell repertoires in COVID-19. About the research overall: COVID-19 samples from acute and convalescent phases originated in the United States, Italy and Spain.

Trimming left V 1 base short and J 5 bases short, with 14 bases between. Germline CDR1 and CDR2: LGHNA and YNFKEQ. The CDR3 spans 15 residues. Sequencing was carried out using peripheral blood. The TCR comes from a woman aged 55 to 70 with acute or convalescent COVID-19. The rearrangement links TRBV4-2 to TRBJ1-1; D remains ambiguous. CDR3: CASSQVAGSSTEAFF. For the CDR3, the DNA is TGTGCCAGCAGCCAAGTAGCGGGGTCGAGTACTGAAGCTTTCTTT.